These 5 T cell receptor beta chains were all obtained from the same sample, sequenced in a study of shared clonotypes between healthy human individuals. Only in-frame clones appear in the TCRdb table, and some are missing; sequencing was by immunoSEQ multiplex PCR. The repertoire includes about 560,000 clones, around 76% of them detected once, and more than 10% sits in the top ten. The sequencing input was PBMCs. The receptors shown here come from a woman aged 40 to 50 in good health. Some clones in this sample may be carry-over from other donors' samples.

This rearrangement joins TRBV11-2 to TRBJ2-5; D is unresolved. CDR1 and CDR2 from the germline V gene are SGHAT and FQNNGV. The CDR3 runs to 15 residues. The ends were cut back, 5 bases at V and 3 bases at J, with 16 bases in the middle. CDR3 residues: CASSTPLLTKETQYF. DNA for the CDR3: TGTGCCAGCAGCACGCCACTCCTTACTAAAGAGACCCAGTACTTC.

This clone was counted a single time. This sequence joins TRBV9 and TRBJ2-3, with 9 bases aligning to TRBD2. There are 16 residues in the CDR3. Per germline, CDR1 SGDLS and CDR2 YYNGEE. V shed 0 bases, J shed 1 base, and the junction held 3 bases outside the gene matches. CDR3 sequence (DNA): TGTGCCAGCAGCGTAGACTCTAGCGGGGGCACAGATACGCAGTATTTT. Translated, it gives CASSVDSSGGTDTQYF. Combining the CDR3 with reference TRBV9 and TRBJ2-3 gives the whole variable domain DSGVTQTPKHLITATGQRVTLRCSPRSGDLSVYWYQQSLDQGLQFLIQYYNGEERAKGNILERFSAQQFPDLHSELNLSSLELGDSALYFCASSVDSSGGTDTQYFGPGTRLTVL.

This clone appeared once. One end of the junction is discordant with germline, which a read error may explain. Other DNA sequences from this sample encode an identical CDR3 as well. The chain combines TRBV7-8 with TRBJ2-7; D unresolved. CDR1 is SGHVS and CDR2 is FQNEAQ in the germline V gene. This CDR3 contains 15 residues. The CDR3 here is CASSLLRYSPYEQYF. The CDR3 coding sequence is TGCGCCAGCAGTCTCCTCCGCTACTCACCCTACGAGCAGTACTTC. Based on the CDR3 plus reference TRBV7-8 and TRBJ2-7, the full variable domain is GAGVSQSPRYKVAKRGQDVALRCDPISGHVSLFWYQQALGQGPEFLTYFQNEAQLDKSGLPSDRFFAERPEGSVSTLKIQRTQQEDSAVYLCASSLLRYSPYEQYFGPGTRLTVT.

This chain links TRBV30 with TRBJ2-1; either TRBD1 or TRBD2 may supply D (5 bases each). The CDR3 loop spans 15 amino acids. The germline gives CDR1 GTSNPN, CDR2 SVGIG (reference sequence). Trimming pared 5 bases from V and 10 bases from J, leaving 24 bases between. CDR3 nucleotides: TGTGCCTGGGCTAGCCCTTTTATTGTGGGGGACGAGCAGTTCTTC. Its protein product is CAWASPFIVGDEQFF.

The genes are TRBV28 and TRBJ2-1; the D call may be TRBD1 or TRBD2 (5 bases each). This CDR3 has 15 amino acids. The germline V gene encodes CDR1 MDHEN and CDR2 SYDVKM. The V and J ends lost 1 base and 7 bases respectively, with 14 bases between them. The CDR3 DNA reads as TGTGCCAGCAGTTTATTCCGGGACGGGATTAATGAGCAGTTCTTC. It encodes CASSLFRDGINEQFF.